The T cell receptor beta chain described here comes from a study of blood T cell repertoires in COVID-19. Study-wide background: Specimens from acute and convalescent COVID-19 originated in the United States, Italy and Spain. PBMCs, B-cell-depleted T cells, or T cells provided the cDNA or gDNA that made up the material.

Germline CDR1 and CDR2: SGHNT and YENEEA. The CDR3 extends over 18 amino acids. Losses at the gene ends were 5 bases for V and 3 bases for J; bases not matched to a gene: 15. In the study's own analysis: Researchers report that nucleated cell counts were estimated from reference gene primer amplification. Assay: immunoSEQ multiplex PCR; the TCRdb copy retains only in-frame clones and omits some. For V, J and clone size, that table is used; D and trimming come from the DNA. The sample consists of 63,000 or so clones, 86% of them appearing once. Specimen: peripheral blood. The receptor's source is a man between 65 and 80 years old with active COVID-19. The V and J genes are TRBV11-3 and TRBJ2-1; 8 positions agree with TRBD2. The CDR3 DNA follows: TGTGCCAGCAGCCCTAGGCCTAGCGGGCCACTCCGCTACAATGAGCAGTTCTTC. Its translation: CASSPRPSGPLRYNEQFF. The variable domain in full, completed from reference TRBV11-3 and TRBJ2-1, reads EAGVVQSPRYKIIEKKQPVAFWCNPISGHNTLYWYLQNLGQGPELLIRYENEEAVDDSQLPKDRFSAERLKGVDSTLKIQPAELGDSAVYLCASSPRPSGPLRYNEQFFGPGTRLTVL.